Below are 29 T cell receptor beta chains sequenced from a single sample in a study of control samples from healthy donors and cancer patients. Produced via immunoSEQ multiplex PCR; TCRdb's table is partial and in-frame only. The sample records about 130,000 clones, around 93% being singletons. The sample taken for sequencing was blood. The receptors were gathered from a woman aged 50 to 65 in good health.

The J gene is TRBJ1-1, the V gene TRBV5-8, with a weak D call TRBD1 (6 bases). V gave up 0 bases and J gave up 5 bases, with 11 bases separating them. The CDR3 consists of 14 residues. CDR1 and CDR2 (germline): SGHTS, YDEGEE. CDR3 amino acids: CASSLVGGWTEAFF. The CDR3 nucleotides are TGTGCCAGCAGCTTGGTAGGGGGGTGGACTGAAGCTTTCTTT.

The chain links TRBV6-5 to TRBJ2-3; D remains unclear. The CDR3 loop spans 12 amino acids. Germline V gene lookup returns CDR1 MNHEY and CDR2 SVGAGI. The V end was cut by 0 bases, the J end by 6 bases, with 4 bases between. The CDR3 DNA reads as TGTGCCAGCAGTTACTCGAGGGATACGCAGTATTTT. This sequence encodes CASSYSRDTQYF.

The chain employs TRBV5-1 and TRBJ2-6; D might be TRBD2 (5 bases). This CDR3 region has 16 residues. Germline V gene sequence: CDR1 SGHRS, CDR2 YFSETQ. Between the trimmed V and J ends, which lost 0 bases and 0 bases, there was a span of 7 bases. In DNA form, the CDR3 reads TGCGCCAGCAGCTTGGGAGCGGACTCTGGGGCCAACGTCCTGACTTTC. It is translated as CASSLGADSGANVLTF.

This chain connects TRBV11-2 to TRBJ1-1; D gene unclear. CDR3 length: 14 amino acids. Germline V gives CDR1 SGHAT, CDR2 FQNNGV. Trimming cost V 0 bases and J 6 bases, with 11 bases left between them. The CDR3 is CASSLENKAAEAFF. Written as DNA, the CDR3 is TGTGCCAGCAGCTTAGAGAATAAAGCGGCTGAAGCTTTCTTT.

This sequence joins TRBV5-4 and TRBJ2-2, with 12 bases matching TRBD2. V shed 4 bases, J shed 5 bases, and the junction held 6 bases outside the gene matches. The CDR3 consists of 16 residues. The germline CDR1 and CDR2 sequences are SGHNT and YYREEE (reference sequence). CDR3 bases: TGTGCCAGCAGCCCGCGACTAGCGGGAGAGACCGGGGAGCTGTTTTTT. Encoded protein: CASSPRLAGETGELFF.

DNA of the CDR3: TGTGCCACCAGCAGACCCGCTGGGACAGGGGGGGAAGCTTTCTTT. The encoded protein is CATSRPAGTGGEAFF. This rearrangement joins TRBV15 to TRBJ1-1; 11 bases map to TRBD1. Germline V CDR1 and CDR2: LNHNV, YYDKDF (reference sequence). Unmatched junction bases numbered 7, after V lost 2 bases and J lost 8 bases. The CDR3 is 15 residues long.

The chain links TRBV6-5 to TRBJ2-7, with 9 nucleotides matching TRBD2. The germline V gene has CDR1 MNHEY and CDR2 SVGAGI. CDR3 length: 14 amino acids. With 6 bases clipped from V and 0 bases from J, the junction kept 3 bases outside the gene matches. CDR3 bases: TGTGCCAGCAGCCGGACTAGCGCCTCCTACGAGCAGTACTTC. Its protein is CASSRTSASYEQYF.

The chain is built from TRBV14 and TRBJ2-7; weak D call: TRBD1 (5 bases). From germline, CDR1 is SGHDN and CDR2 FVKESK. V gave up 0 bases and J gave up 3 bases, with 9 bases separating them. The CDR3 is 14 amino acids. The CDR3 is CASSQDWTSYEQYF. The CDR3 nucleotides read TGTGCCAGCAGCCAAGATTGGACAAGCTACGAGCAGTACTTC.

The chain links TRBV19 to TRBJ2-5; D is undetermined. The germline V gene encodes CDR1 LNHDA and CDR2 SQIVND (reference sequence). There are 11 residues in the CDR3. V was cut by 5 bases and J by 4 bases, with 5 bases left in between. The CDR3 loop reads CASSAGETQYF. CDR3 in DNA: TGTGCCAGTAGTGCCGGAGAGACCCAGTACTTC.

This clone was seen just once. The chain employs TRBV27 and TRBJ2-7, with 8 bases matching TRBD2. The junction had 10 bases not matched to a gene; V was cut back by 6 bases and J by 3 bases. The CDR3 length is 15 residues. Germline V CDR1 and CDR2: MNHEY, SMNVEV (reference sequence). This chain's CDR3 is CASRFQAGAGYEQYF. For the CDR3, the DNA is TGTGCCAGCAGATTCCAAGCGGGAGCTGGCTACGAGCAGTACTTC.

V and J are TRBV6-1 and TRBJ1-5; 8 nucleotides agree with TRBD1. Per the germline V gene, CDR1 is MNHNS and CDR2 is SASEGT. V trimming: 2 bases; J trimming: 0 bases; junction bases outside the gene matches: 3. The CDR3 is 16 amino acids. Here the CDR3 DNA reads TGTGCCAGCAGTGAACCAACAGGGGGTAGCAATCAGCCCCAGCATTTT. This encodes CASSEPTGGSNQPQHF.

The V gene is TRBV6-5, the J gene TRBJ1-2; a weak D match, TRBD1 (5 bases). The CDR3 extends over 14 amino acids. V lost 0 bases and J lost 5, with 10 bases in between. The germline V gene has CDR1 MNHEY and CDR2 SVGAGI. This CDR3 reads CASSYSGGRYGYTF. The CDR3 bases are TGTGCCAGCAGTTACTCCGGGGGTAGATATGGCTACACCTTC.

This chain uses TRBV27 with TRBJ2-3, with D unresolved. CDR1 MNHEY and CDR2 SMNVEV come from the germline V gene (reference sequence). The CDR3 runs to 13 residues. Trimming removed 1 base at V and 0 bases at J, with 2 bases between. CDR3 nucleotides: TGTGCCAGCAGTTTATGGAGCACAGATACGCAGTATTTT. It encodes CASSLWSTDTQYF.

CDR3 loop: CASSYSSTGNTEAFF. Written as DNA, the CDR3 is TGTGCCAGCAGTTACTCGAGTACAGGGAACACTGAAGCTTTCTTT. The J gene is TRBJ1-1, the V gene TRBV6-6; D may be TRBD1 (5 bases). The germline V gene encodes CDR1 MNHNY and CDR2 SVGAGI (reference sequence). The CDR3 totals 15 residues. V gave up 0 bases and J gave up 1 base, with 9 bases separating them.

The sample holds one count of this clone. The gene calls are TRBV7-8 and TRBJ2-7; 9 positions agree with TRBD1. The CDR3 contains 15 residues. CDR1 is SGHVS and CDR2 is FQNEAQ in the germline V gene. With 3 bases clipped from V and 4 bases from J, the junction kept 7 bases outside the gene matches. CDR3 DNA sequence: TGTGCCAGCAGCTTGGGGGGACAGGGTGGGTACGAGCAGTACTTC. Its translation is CASSLGGQGGYEQYF.

This clone was counted once. The genes are TRBV27 and TRBJ2-6, with D possibly TRBD2 on 6 matching bases. V was clipped by 6 bases and J by 0 bases, with 15 bases between them. This CDR3 is 17 amino acids long. The germline V gene encodes CDR1 MNHEY and CDR2 SMNVEV (reference sequence). This CDR3 reads CASSYGGTYSGANVLTF. CDR3 DNA sequence: TGTGCCAGCAGCTATGGGGGGACTTACTCTGGGGCCAACGTCCTGACTTTC.

The chain uses TRBV30 and TRBJ2-7; 13 nucleotides match TRBD2. The CDR3 length is 14 residues. Germline CDR1 reads GTSNPN; CDR2 reads SVGIG (reference sequence). Trimming cost V 6 bases and J 4 bases; bases outside gene matches: 6. The CDR3 sequence: CACSGLAGFYEQYF. The CDR3 coding sequence is TGTGCCTGTTCGGGACTAGCGGGATTTTACGAGCAGTACTTC.

This sequence joins TRBV4-1 and TRBJ2-7; 9 positions match TRBD1. From germline, CDR1 is MGHRA and CDR2 YSYEKL. With 3 bases clipped from V and 3 bases from J, the junction kept 12 bases outside the gene matches. This CDR3 region has 17 residues. CDR3 in DNA: TGCGCCAGCAGCCATGCCCCCGGGACAGGGAAAAGCTACGAGCAGTACTTC. Translating it yields CASSHAPGTGKSYEQYF.

V and J are TRBV19 and TRBJ1-4; 10 nucleotides agree with TRBD1. The germline V gene encodes CDR1 LNHDA and CDR2 SQIVND (reference sequence). V lost 5 bases, J lost 6 bases, and 15 bases stayed unmatched. The CDR3 has 18 amino acids. In nucleotides, the CDR3 is TGTGCCAGTAGTTCCCGGCCCGGGACAGGGGCGAGGGATGAAAAACTGTTTTTT. Protein: CASSSRPGTGARDEKLFF.

The CDR3 DNA follows: TGTGCCAGCAGTCGGTCCCCTGGACAGGATGGCTACACCTTC. The encoded protein is CASSRSPGQDGYTF. The chain has TRBV6-2 or TRBV6-3 and TRBJ1-2, with 7 positions matching TRBD1. Trimming removed 5 bases from V and 6 bases from J; junction bases left unmatched: 9. The CDR3 loop spans 14 amino acids. Germline CDR1 is MNHEY and CDR2 is SVGEGT.

J is TRBJ2-7 and V is TRBV18, with 13 bases fitting TRBD2. Germline V gene data show CDR1 as KGHSH and CDR2 as LQKENI. The CDR3 spans 18 residues. V trimming: 6 bases; J trimming: 0 bases; junction bases outside the gene matches: 11. DNA for the CDR3: TGTGCCAGCTCCACCCAAGGGACTAGCGGGGCCCGCTCCTACGAGCAGTACTTC. This codes for CASSTQGTSGARSYEQYF.

V and J are TRBV6-5 and TRBJ1-2, with 12 bases matching TRBD1. J was trimmed by 10 bases and V by 2 bases; bases with no gene match: 5. This CDR3 is 14 amino acids long. The germline CDR1 and CDR2 sequences are MNHEY and SVGAGI. CDR3 region: CASSYHGTGGSYTF. DNA of the CDR3: TGTGCCAGCAGTTACCACGGGACAGGGGGCTCCTACACCTTC.

The rearrangement joins TRBV18 to TRBJ1-4; D is ambiguous. The length of the CDR3 is 16 residues. CDR1 KGHSH and CDR2 LQKENI come from the germline V gene. Between the trimmed V and J ends, which lost 2 bases and 13 bases, there was a span of 23 bases. The CDR3 spells CASSPVSQPRNLGLFF. The CDR3 DNA sequence: TGTGCCAGCTCACCAGTCTCACAGCCAAGAAACTTAGGACTGTTTTTT.

This chain joins TRBV30 and TRBJ2-7; maybe TRBD2 (5 bases). Trimming stripped 0 bases from V and 2 bases from J, with 11 bases between. Looked up from germline, CDR1 is GTSNPN and CDR2 is SVGIG (reference sequence). The CDR3 length is 14 residues. For the CDR3, the DNA is TGTGCCTGGAGTGTACGGAGGCTGACCTACGAGCAGTACTTC. This encodes CAWSVRRLTYEQYF.

This chain joins TRBV4-1 and TRBJ1-1; no clear D gene. The germline V gene has CDR1 MGHRA and CDR2 YSYEKL. V was trimmed by 6 bases and J by 4 bases, leaving 9 bases between them. This CDR3 has 12 residues. The CDR3, as DNA: TGCGCCAGCAGTCGGGGAGTCACTGAAGCTTTCTTT. It translates to CASSRGVTEAFF.

The gene calls are TRBV18 and TRBJ1-5, with D unclear. Germline V CDR1 and CDR2: KGHSH, LQKENI. The CDR3 contains 13 residues. V lost 3 bases to trimming and J lost 3 bases, with 6 bases between them. CDR3 nucleotide sequence: TGTGCCAGCTCACCCGGTCTCAATCAGCCCCAGCATTTT. Translation gives CASSPGLNQPQHF.

V gene TRBV2 combines with J gene TRBJ2-1, with TRBD2 matching 10 bases. The V segment lost 8 bases and the J segment 7 bases; nucleotides outside the gene matches: 8. Germline V CDR1 and CDR2: SNHLY, FYNNEI. This CDR3 has 14 amino acids. Written as DNA, the CDR3 is TGTGCCAGCTCAATAGCGGGGGGCCTGAATGAGCAGTTCTTC. Its protein product is CASSIAGGLNEQFF.

The chain recombines TRBV2 with TRBJ2-7, with 7 bases lining up with TRBD1. V was pared by 6 bases and J by 2 bases, with 10 bases of the junction left unmatched. Germline V gene sequence: CDR1 SNHLY, CDR2 FYNNEI. This CDR3 comprises 15 residues. CDR3 in amino acids: CASRVAGTATYEQYF. The CDR3 bases are TGTGCCAGCAGGGTCGCCGGGACAGCTACCTACGAGCAGTACTTC.

CDR3 region: CASSWDTSANYGYTF. The CDR3 bases are TGCGCCAGCAGTTGGGACACCTCAGCTAACTATGGCTACACCTTC. This rearrangement joins TRBV5-1 to TRBJ1-2, with D perhaps TRBD1 (6 bases). This CDR3 region has 15 residues. From germline, CDR1 is SGHRS and CDR2 YFSETQ. Trimming removed 5 bases from V and 0 bases from J, with 14 bases in between.